This T cell receptor beta chain was sequenced in a study of PD-1 blockade in classical Hodgkin lymphoma. Background on the study: Intravenous nivolumab at 3 mg/kg was given to patients every 2 weeks.

Patients all relapsed after autologous stem cell transplantation, and there was variation in brentuximab vedotin exposure. The data were produced by immunoSEQ multiplex PCR, yet TCRdb's version contains in-frame clones alone and is incomplete. The sample consists of 100,000 or so clones, 80% to 90% of them appearing once. Germline V gene sequence: CDR1 SGHTS, CDR2 YDEGEE. Trimming pared 4 bases from V and 9 bases from J, leaving 8 bases between. The CDR3 runs to 11 residues. This specimen consisted of peripheral blood mononuclear cells (PBMCs), obtained before the second cycle of nivolumab. This sequence joins TRBV5-8 and TRBJ2-1; D remains unclear. This TCR derives from a human donor with classical Hodgkin lymphoma. The CDR3 loop reads CASSLGSEQFF. The CDR3 DNA is TGTGCCAGCAGCCTCGGATCTGAGCAGTTCTTC.